This T cell receptor beta chain was profiled in a study of early T cells in non-severe SARS-CoV-2 infection. Study in general: Whole-blood bulk RNA, unsorted, was sequenced, and chains were unpaired.

The V gene lost 6 bases and the J gene lost 0 bases, with 13 bases spanning the gap. Looked up from germline, CDR1 is LNHDA and CDR2 is SQIVND (reference sequence). This CDR3 is built from 15 residues. General observations from the study: Anti-spike CD8 specificities were favored by VDJdb matching, whose results missed private and CD4 specificities.

This clonotype was recorded many times. Its specificity is not known. Researchers attached unique molecular identifiers to individual cDNA molecules. TCRdb redid the calling of the 5' RACE reads with MiXCR, one entry per CDR3 protein. The sample has over 35,000 distinct CDR3 sequences, 3.5% to 5% seen once. The chain employs TRBV19 and TRBJ2-3; weak D call: TRBD2 (6 bases). Material for sequencing was whole blood. The source is an adult who was a healthcare worker with PCR-confirmed SARS-CoV-2 infection or an uninfected control (not recorded which). The CDR3 here is CASRRRAGSTDTQYF. CDR3 DNA: TGTGCCAGTAGAAGGAGGGCGGGGAGCACAGATACGCAGTATTTT.